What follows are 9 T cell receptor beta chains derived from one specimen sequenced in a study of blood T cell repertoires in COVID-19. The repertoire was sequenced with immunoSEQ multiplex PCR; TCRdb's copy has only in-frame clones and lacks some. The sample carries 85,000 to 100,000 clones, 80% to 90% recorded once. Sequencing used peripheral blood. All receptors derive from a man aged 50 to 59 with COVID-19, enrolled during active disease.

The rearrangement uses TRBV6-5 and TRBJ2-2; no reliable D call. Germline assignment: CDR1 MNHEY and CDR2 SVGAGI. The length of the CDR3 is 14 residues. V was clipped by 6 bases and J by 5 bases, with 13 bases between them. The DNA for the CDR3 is TGTGCCAGCAGACCACTCCCGCCGACCGGGGAGCTGTTTTTT. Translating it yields CASRPLPPTGELFF.

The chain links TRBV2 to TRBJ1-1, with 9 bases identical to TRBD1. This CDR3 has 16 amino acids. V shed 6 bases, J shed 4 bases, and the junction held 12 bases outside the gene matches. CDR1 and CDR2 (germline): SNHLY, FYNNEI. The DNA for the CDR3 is TGTGCCAGCAGCTATGTCTTTGACAGGGGGTCCACTGAAGCTTTCTTT. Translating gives CASSYVFDRGSTEAFF.

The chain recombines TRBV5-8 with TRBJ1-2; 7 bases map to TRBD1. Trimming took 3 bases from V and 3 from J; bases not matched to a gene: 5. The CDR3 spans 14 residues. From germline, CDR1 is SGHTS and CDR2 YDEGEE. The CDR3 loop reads CASSSRQGHYGYTF. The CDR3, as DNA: TGTGCCAGCAGCTCCAGACAGGGTCACTATGGCTACACCTTC. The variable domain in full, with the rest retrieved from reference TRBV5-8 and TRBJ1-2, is EAGVTQSPTHLIKTRGQQATLRCSPISGHTSVYWYQQALGLGLQFLLWYDEGEERNRGNFPPRFSGRQFPNYSSELNVNALELEDSALYLCASSSRQGHYGYTFGSGTRLTVV.

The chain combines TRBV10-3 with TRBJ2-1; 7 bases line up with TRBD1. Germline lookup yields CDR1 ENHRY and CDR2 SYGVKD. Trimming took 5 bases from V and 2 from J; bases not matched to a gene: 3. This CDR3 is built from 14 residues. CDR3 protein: CAISKQGTYNEQFF. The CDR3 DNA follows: TGTGCCATCAGTAAACAGGGGACCTACAATGAGCAGTTCTTC.

Here the CDR3 DNA reads TGTGCCAGCAGCTTGCAAGGGGTCTATAATTCACCCCTCCACTTT. Its protein is CASSLQGVYNSPLHF. This sequence joins TRBV5-8 and TRBJ1-6, with D tentatively TRBD1 (5 bases). The germline V gene encodes CDR1 SGHTS and CDR2 YDEGEE. V lost 1 base and J lost 3, with 8 bases in between. The CDR3 spans 15 residues. The entire variable domain, with the rest obtained from reference TRBV5-8 and TRBJ1-6, is as follows: EAGVTQSPTHLIKTRGQQATLRCSPISGHTSVYWYQQALGLGLQFLLWYDEGEERNRGNFPPRFSGRQFPNYSSELNVNALELEDSALYLCASSLQGVYNSPLHFGNGTRLTVT.

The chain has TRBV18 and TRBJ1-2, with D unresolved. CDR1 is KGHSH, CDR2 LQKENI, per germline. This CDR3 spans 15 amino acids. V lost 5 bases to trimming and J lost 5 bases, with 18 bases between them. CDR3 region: CASSTDLPREYGYTF. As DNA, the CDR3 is TGTGCCAGCTCAACGGACCTTCCCCGGGAGTATGGCTACACCTTC.

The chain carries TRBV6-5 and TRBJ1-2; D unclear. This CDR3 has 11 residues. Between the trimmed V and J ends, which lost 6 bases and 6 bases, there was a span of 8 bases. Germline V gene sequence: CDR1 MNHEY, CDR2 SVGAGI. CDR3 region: CASRLLDGYTF. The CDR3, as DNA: TGTGCCAGCAGATTACTGGATGGCTACACCTTC.

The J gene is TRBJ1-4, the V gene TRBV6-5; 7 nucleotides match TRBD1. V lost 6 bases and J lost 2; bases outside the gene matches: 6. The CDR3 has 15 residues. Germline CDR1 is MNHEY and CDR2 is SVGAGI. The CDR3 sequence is CASRTTTGTNEKLFF. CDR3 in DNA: TGTGCCAGCAGGACCACGACAGGGACTAATGAAAAACTGTTTTTT.

The CDR3 sequence: CASRTGGRVGELFF. DNA for the CDR3: TGTGCCAGCAGGACAGGGGGCCGTGTCGGGGAGCTGTTTTTT. This chain links TRBV28 with TRBJ2-2; 10 positions match TRBD1. Germline CDR1 and CDR2: MDHEN and SYDVKM. The CDR3 length is 14 residues. V shed 6 bases, J shed 7 bases, and the junction held 5 bases outside the gene matches.